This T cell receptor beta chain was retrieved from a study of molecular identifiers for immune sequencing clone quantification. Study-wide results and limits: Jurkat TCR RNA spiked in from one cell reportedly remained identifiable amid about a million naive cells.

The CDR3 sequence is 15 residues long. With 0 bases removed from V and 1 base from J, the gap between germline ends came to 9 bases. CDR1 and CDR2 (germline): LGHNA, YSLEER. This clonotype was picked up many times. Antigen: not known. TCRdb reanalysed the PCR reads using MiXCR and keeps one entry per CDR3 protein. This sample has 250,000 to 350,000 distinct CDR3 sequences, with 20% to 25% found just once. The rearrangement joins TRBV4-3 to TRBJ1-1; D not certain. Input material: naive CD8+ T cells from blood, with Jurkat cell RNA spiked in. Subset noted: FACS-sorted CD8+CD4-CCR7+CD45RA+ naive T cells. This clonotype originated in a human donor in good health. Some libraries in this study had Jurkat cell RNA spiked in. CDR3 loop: CASSQDRYENTEAFF. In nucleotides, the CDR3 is TGCGCCAGCAGCCAAGATCGGTACGAGAACACTGAAGCTTTCTTT.